This TCR beta chain was captured by sequencing in a study of T cell repertoires in cytomegalovirus infection (dated by TCRdb to the late 2010s). Regarding the complete study: Donor HLA type was relevant to the analysis, because carriage of CMV infection together with the matching HLA type was indicated by public TCR beta signatures. On the study overall, not on this receptor specifically: In both this cohort and an independent roughly 360-donor cohort, the cumulative frequency of public TCR beta family members distinguished carriers of CMV infection plus the relevant HLA type. The ex vivo response was dominated by HLA-C-restricted CMV-specific TCR beta clonotypes, which also provided the single most frequent clonotype in two of eight donors.

The run used an Illumina HiSeq 1500. TCRdb reprocessing: public reads trimmed at Q25 with fastp, clones called with MiXCR, in-frame beta chains kept. All rows with the same CDR3 protein become a single entry with the most common DNA and genes. Present in this sample are roughly 230,000 distinct CDR3 sequences, about a sixth of which were seen just once. The ten largest clones add up to about 45% of the sample. In regard to this clonotype: Its antigen is unknown. It has no much larger one-base neighbor in the sample; base qualities were not kept.

V and J lose 3 bases and 5 bases, and a span of 10 bases separates them. The CDR3 has 13 amino acids, counting the end cysteine and phenylalanine. Only the CDR3 DNA is retained, 39 bases long and in frame from the first base. CDR1 is given as SGHTA and CDR2 as FQGNSA, both from the germline V gene. What was sequenced was CD8+ T cells from PBMCs. The TCR comes from a human donor in good health (CMV status not recorded). Some clones in this sample may be carry-over from other donors' samples. The chain is made from TRBV7-2 and TRBJ2-5; too little of a D gene remains to name it. In nucleotides, the sequence is TGTGCCAGCAGCTTCGTGTTGCGGGAGACCCAGTACTTC. It is translated as CASSFVLRETQYF. When the CDR3 is completed using the reference TRBV7-2 and TRBJ2-5 genes on either side, the full variable domain is GAGVSQSPSNKVTEKGKDVELRCDPISGHTALYWYRQSLGQGLEFLIYFQGNSAPDKSGLPSDRFSAERTGGSVSTLTIQRTQQEDSAVYLCASSFVLRETQYFGPGTRLLVL.